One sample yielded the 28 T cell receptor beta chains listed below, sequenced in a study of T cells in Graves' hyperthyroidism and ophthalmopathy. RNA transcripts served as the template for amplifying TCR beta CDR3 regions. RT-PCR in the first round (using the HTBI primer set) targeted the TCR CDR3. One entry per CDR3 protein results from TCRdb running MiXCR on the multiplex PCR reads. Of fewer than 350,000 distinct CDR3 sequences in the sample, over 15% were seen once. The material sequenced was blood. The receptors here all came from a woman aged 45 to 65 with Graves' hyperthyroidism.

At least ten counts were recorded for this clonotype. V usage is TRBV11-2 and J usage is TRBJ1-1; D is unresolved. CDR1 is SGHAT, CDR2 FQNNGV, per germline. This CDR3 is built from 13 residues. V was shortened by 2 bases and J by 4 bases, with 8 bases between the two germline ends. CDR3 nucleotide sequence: TGTGCCAGCAGCTTATCCATGGGCACTGAAGCTTTCTTT. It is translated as CASSLSMGTEAFF.

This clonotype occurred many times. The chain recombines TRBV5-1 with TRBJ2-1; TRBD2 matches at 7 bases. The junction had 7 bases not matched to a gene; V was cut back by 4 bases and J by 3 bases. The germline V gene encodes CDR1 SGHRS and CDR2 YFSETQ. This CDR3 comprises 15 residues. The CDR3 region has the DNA TGCGCCAGCAGCCTAGACCGGGACTACTACAATGAGCAGTTCTTC. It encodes CASSLDRDYYNEQFF.

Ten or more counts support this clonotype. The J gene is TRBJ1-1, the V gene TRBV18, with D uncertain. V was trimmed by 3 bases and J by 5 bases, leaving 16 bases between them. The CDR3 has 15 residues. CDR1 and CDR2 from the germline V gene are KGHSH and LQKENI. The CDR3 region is CASSPMDPVGTEAFF. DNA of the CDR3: TGTGCCAGCTCACCTATGGACCCCGTTGGGACTGAAGCTTTCTTT.

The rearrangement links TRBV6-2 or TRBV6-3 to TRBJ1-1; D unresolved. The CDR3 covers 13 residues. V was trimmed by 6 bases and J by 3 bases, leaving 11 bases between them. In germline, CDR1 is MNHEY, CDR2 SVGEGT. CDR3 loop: CASRPIWDTEAFF. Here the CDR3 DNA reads TGTGCCAGCAGGCCCATTTGGGACACTGAAGCTTTCTTT.

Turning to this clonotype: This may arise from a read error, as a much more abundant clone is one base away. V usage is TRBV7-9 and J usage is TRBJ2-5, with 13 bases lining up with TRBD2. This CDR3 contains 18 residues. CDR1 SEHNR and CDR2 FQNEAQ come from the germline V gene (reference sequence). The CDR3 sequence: CASGLGRTSGGIAETQYF. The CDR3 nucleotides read TGTGCCAGCGGCTTAGGCCGGACTAGCGGGGGCATTGCGGAGACCCAGTACTTC.

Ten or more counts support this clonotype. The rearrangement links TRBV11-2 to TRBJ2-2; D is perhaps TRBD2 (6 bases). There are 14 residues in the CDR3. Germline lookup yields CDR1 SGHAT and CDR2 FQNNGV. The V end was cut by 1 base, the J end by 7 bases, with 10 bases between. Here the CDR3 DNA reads TGTGCCAGCAGCTTAGGACTAGTGGGCGGGGAGCTGTTTTTT. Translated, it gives CASSLGLVGGELFF.

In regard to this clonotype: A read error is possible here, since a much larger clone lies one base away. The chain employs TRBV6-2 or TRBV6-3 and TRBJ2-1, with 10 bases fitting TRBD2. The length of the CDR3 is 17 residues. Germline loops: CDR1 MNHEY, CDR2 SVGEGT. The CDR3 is CVSSQHPGLAGDNEQFF. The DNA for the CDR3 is TGTGTCAGCAGTCAACATCCGGGGCTAGCGGGAGACAATGAGCAGTTCTTC.

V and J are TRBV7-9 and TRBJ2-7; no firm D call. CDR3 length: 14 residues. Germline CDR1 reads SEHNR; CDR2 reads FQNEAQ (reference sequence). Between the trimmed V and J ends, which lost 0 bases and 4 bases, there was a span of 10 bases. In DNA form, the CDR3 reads TGTGCCAGCAGCTTAGCAGCTGGTTTATACGAGCAGTACTTC. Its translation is CASSLAAGLYEQYF.

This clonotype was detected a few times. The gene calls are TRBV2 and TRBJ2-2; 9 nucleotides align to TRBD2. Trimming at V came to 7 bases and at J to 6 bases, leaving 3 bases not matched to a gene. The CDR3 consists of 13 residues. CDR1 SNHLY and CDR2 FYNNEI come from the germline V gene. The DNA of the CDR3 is TGTGCCAGCACTGGGACTAGCTCCGGGGAGCTGTTTTTT. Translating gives CASTGTSSGELFF.

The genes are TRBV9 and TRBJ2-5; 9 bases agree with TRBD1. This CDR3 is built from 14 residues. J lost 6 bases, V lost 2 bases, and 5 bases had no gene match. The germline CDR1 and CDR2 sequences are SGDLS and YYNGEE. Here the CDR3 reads CASSVGTGRQTQYF. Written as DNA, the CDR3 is TGTGCCAGCAGCGTGGGGACAGGGAGGCAGACCCAGTACTTC.

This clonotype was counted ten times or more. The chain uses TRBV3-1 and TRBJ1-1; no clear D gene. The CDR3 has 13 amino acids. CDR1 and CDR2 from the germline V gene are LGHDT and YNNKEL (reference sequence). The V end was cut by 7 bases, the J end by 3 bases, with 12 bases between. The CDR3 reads CASKPPGHTEAFF. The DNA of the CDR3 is TGTGCCAGCAAACCTCCGGGCCACACTGAAGCTTTCTTT.

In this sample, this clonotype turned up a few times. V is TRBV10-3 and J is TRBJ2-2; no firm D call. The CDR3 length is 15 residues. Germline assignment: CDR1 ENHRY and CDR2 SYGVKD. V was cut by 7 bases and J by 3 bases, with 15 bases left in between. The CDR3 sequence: CAITSSPADTGELFF. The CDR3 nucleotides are TGTGCCATCACAAGTTCGCCGGCTGACACCGGGGAGCTGTTTTTT.

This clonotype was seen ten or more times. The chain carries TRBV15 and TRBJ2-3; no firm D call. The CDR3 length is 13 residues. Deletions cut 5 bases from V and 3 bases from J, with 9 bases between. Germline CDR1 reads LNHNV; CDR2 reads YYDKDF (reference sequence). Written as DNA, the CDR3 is TGTGCCACCAGCCTGACGTGGACAGATACGCAGTATTTT. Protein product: CATSLTWTDTQYF.

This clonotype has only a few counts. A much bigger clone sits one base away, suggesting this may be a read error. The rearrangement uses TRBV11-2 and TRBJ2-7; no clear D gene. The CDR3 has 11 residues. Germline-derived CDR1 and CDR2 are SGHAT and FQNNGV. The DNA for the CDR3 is TGTGCCAGCAGCTTAAACTACGAGCAGTGCTTC. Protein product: CASSLNYEQCF.

In DNA form, the CDR3 reads TGTGCCAGCAGTGATCCACTTTCACCCCTCCACTTT. This translates into CASSDPLSPLHF. V and J are TRBV6-1 and TRBJ1-6; D gene ambiguous. The V end lost 3 bases, the J end lost 9 bases, and 6 bases lay between the germline ends. Germline CDR1 is MNHNS and CDR2 is SASEGT. The CDR3 sequence is 12 residues long.

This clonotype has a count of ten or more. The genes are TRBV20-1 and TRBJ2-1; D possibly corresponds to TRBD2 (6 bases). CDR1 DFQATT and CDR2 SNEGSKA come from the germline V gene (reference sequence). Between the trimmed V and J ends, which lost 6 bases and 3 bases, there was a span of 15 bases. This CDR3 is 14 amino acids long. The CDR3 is CSAPPWGDYNEQFF. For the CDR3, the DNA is TGCAGTGCCCCCCCCTGGGGGGACTACAATGAGCAGTTCTTC.

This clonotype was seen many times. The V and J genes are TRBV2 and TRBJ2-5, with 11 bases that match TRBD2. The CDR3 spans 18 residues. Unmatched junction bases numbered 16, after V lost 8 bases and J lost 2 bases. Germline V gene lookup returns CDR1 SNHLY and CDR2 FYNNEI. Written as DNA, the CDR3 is TGTGCCAGCGGGACATCACGAGTGCTAGCGGGAGGTCAAGAGACCCAGTACTTC. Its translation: CASGTSRVLAGGQETQYF.

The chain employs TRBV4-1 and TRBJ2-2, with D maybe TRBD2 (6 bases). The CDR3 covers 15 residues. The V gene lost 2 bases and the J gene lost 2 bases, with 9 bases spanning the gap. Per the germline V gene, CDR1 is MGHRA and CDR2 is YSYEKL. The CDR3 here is CASSQSGVNTGELFF. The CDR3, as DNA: TGCGCCAGCAGCCAATCGGGAGTAAACACCGGGGAGCTGTTTTTT.

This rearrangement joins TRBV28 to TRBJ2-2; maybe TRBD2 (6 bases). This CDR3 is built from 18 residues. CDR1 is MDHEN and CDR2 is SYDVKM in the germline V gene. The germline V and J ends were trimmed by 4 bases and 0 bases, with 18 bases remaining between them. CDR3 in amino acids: CASSSAHGGATNTGELFF. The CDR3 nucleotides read TGTGCCAGCAGTTCCGCGCACGGCGGGGCCACGAACACCGGGGAGCTGTTTTTT. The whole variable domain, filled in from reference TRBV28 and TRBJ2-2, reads DVKVTQSSRYLVKRTGEKVFLECVQDMDHENMFWYRQDPGLGLRLIYFSYDVKMKEKGDIPEGYSVSREKKERFSLILESASTNQTSMYLCASSSAHGGATNTGELFFGEGSRLTVL.

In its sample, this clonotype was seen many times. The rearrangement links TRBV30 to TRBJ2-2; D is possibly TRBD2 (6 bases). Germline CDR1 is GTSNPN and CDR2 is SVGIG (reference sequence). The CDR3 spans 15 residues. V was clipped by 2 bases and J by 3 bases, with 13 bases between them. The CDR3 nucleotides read TGTGCCTGGAGTCTGGCTAGCGCGGACACCGGGGAGCTGTTTTTT. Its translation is CAWSLASADTGELFF.

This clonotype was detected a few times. CDR3 amino acids: CASGQGGIAGELFF. The CDR3 DNA follows: TGTGCCAGCGGACAGGGAGGGATCGCCGGGGAGCTGTTTTTT. The chain has TRBV12-3 or TRBV12-4 and TRBJ2-2; TRBD1 is a possible D gene (8 bases). The CDR3 has 14 amino acids. Trimming pared 8 bases from V and 6 bases from J, leaving 16 bases between.

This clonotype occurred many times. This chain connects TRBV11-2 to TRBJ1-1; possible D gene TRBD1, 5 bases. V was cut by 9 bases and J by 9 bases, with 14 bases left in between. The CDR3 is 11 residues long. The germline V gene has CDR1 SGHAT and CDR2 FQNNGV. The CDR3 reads CASRGARKAFF. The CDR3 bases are TGTGCCAGTAGGGGCGCCAGAAAAGCTTTCTTT.

CDR3 amino acids: CATSTPGNEQFF. CDR3 in DNA: TGTGCCACCAGCACCCCCGGCAATGAGCAGTTCTTC. V is TRBV15 and J is TRBJ2-1; unclear D gene. Germline lookup yields CDR1 LNHNV and CDR2 YYDKDF (reference sequence). Trimming took 4 bases from V and 6 from J, leaving 7 bases between them. The CDR3 has 12 residues.

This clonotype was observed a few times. CDR3 sequence: CASSLDGGGGTDTQYF. The CDR3 nucleotides read TGCGCCAGCAGCTTGGACGGAGGGGGCGGCACAGATACGCAGTATTTT. The gene calls are TRBV5-1 and TRBJ2-3; the D gene is possibly TRBD1 (7 bases). Germline CDR1 reads SGHRS; CDR2 reads YFSETQ. Trimming took off 0 bases at V and 1 base at J, with 12 bases between the two ends. The CDR3 is made up of 16 amino acids.

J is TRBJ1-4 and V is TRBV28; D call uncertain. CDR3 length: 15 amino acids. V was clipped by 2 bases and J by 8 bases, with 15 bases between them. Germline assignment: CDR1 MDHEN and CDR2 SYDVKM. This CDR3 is CASSLVGRNEEKLFF. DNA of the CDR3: TGTGCCAGCAGTTTAGTAGGGCGGAACGAGGAAAAACTGTTTTTT.

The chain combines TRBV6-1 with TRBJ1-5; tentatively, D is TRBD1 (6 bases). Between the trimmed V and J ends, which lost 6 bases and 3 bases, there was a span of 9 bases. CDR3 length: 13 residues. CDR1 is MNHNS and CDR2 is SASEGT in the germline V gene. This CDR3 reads CASRDSLNQPQHF. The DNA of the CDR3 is TGTGCCAGCAGGGACAGCCTCAATCAGCCCCAGCATTTT.

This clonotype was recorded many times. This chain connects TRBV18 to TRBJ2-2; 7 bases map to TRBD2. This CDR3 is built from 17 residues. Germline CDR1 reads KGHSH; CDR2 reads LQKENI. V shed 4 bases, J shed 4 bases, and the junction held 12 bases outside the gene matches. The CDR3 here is CASSLPYGGSFTGELFF. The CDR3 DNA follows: TGTGCCAGCTCACTACCCTACGGCGGGAGCTTCACCGGGGAGCTGTTTTTT.

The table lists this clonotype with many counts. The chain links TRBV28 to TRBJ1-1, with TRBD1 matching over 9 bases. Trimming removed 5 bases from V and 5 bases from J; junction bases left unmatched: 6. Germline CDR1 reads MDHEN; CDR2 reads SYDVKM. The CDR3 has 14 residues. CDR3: CASSPPGQGTEAFF. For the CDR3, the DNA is TGTGCCAGCAGTCCCCCCGGACAGGGGACTGAAGCTTTCTTT.